This TCR beta chain was identified in a study of blood T cells in healthy people across ages. This clonotype occurred a few times. Antigen: not known. Overall study findings and caveats: Versus aged donors, long-lived donors had higher diversity and more naive CD4+ cells. A roughly linear fall in TCR beta diversity per million T cells was seen with increasing age.

The germline V and J ends were trimmed by 6 bases and 3 bases, with 11 bases remaining between them. The CDR3 is made up of 13 amino acids. A second PCR of about 7 to 12 cycles used a sample-barcoded 5' primer and a J-beta primer mix. Each cDNA molecule carried a tag from a template-switch adaptor that contained 12 random nucleotides. One entry per CDR3 protein results from TCRdb running MiXCR on the 5' RACE reads. The table lists more than 650,000 distinct CDR3 sequences, 22% of them singletons. This TCR was sampled from a man aged 65-85 years in good health. Sequenced material: blood. The rearrangement links TRBV12-3 or TRBV12-4 to TRBJ1-2; a possible D gene is TRBD1 (5 bases). In nucleotides, the CDR3 is TGTGCCAGCAGCTGGGTCAGGGACTATGGCTACACCTTC. Translated, it gives CASSWVRDYGYTF.